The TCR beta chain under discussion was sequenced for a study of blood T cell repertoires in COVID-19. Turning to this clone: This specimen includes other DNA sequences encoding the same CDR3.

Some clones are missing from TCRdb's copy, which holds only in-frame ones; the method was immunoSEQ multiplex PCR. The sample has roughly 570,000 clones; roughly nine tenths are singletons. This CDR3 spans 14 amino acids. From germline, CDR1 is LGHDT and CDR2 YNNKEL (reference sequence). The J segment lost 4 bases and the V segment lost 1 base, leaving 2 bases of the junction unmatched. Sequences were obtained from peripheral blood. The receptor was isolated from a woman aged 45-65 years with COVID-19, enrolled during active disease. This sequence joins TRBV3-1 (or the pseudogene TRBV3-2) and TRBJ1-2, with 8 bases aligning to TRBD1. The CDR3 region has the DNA TGTGCCAGCAGCCAAGGGACAGGGATCTATGGCTACACCTTC. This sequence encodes CASSQGTGIYGYTF.